The rows below give T cell receptor beta chains drawn from one sample of a study of shared clonotypes between healthy human individuals. Data came from immunoSEQ multiplex PCR; TCRdb stores just in-frame clones and leaves some out. This table holds roughly 660,000 clones, 90% found once. Material for sequencing was memory CD8+ T cells from PBMCs. The receptors here all came from a young man in good health. Some clones in this sample may be carry-over from other donors' samples. CDR3s include the opening cysteine and the closing phenylalanine or tryptophan. Fields, in order: J gene, CDR3 length, D gene, clone size, V gene, CDR3 protein, CDR3 DNA. A D gene is named only where the DNA matches it firmly. The size field is filled for only some rows; it gives once, few, many or a size class.

J: TRBJ1-2
length: 14
D: TRBD1
size: NA
V: TRBV28
CDR3: CASSLTGVGYGYTF
DNA: TGTGCCAGCAGTCTCACAGGGGTGGGCTATGGCTACACCTTC

J: TRBJ2-3
length: 14
D: TRBD1
size: NA
V: TRBV28
CDR3: CASSRDSSTDTQYF
DNA: TGTGCCAGCAGCCGGGACAGCAGCACAGATACGCAGTATTTT

J: TRBJ2-7
length: 17
D: NA
size: NA
V: TRBV5-1
CDR3: CASSEGPHLGYSYEQYF
DNA: TGCGCCAGCAGCGAGGGCCCCCATCTCGGGTACTCCTACGAGCAGTACTTC

J: TRBJ1-1
length: 13
D: NA
size: NA
V: TRBV11-3
CDR3: CASSLLKNTEAFF
DNA: TGTGCCAGCAGCTTACTAAAGAACACTGAAGCTTTCTTT

J: TRBJ2-7
length: 12
D: NA
size: NA
V: TRBV9
CDR3: CASSGPAYEQYF
DNA: TGTGCCAGCAGCGGCCCAGCGTACGAGCAGTACTTC

J: TRBJ2-1
length: 13
D: NA
size: NA
V: TRBV27
CDR3: CASSLAFFNEQFF
DNA: TGTGCCAGCAGTTTAGCGTTTTTCAATGAGCAGTTCTTC

J: TRBJ1-2
length: 15
D: NA
size: NA
V: TRBV27
CDR3: CASWARDGNGYGYTF
DNA: TGTGCCAGCTGGGCTCGGGACGGCAATGGTTATGGCTACACCTTC

J: TRBJ2-2
length: 15
D: TRBD1
size: NA
V: TRBV13
CDR3: CASSLVQGASGELFF
DNA: TGTGCCAGCAGCTTAGTTCAGGGGGCTTCCGGGGAGCTGTTTTTT

J: TRBJ2-2
length: 18
D: TRBD2
size: NA
V: TRBV9
CDR3: CASSSGDTSESNTGELFF
DNA: TGTGCCAGCAGCTCCGGAGATACTAGCGAGTCGAACACCGGGGAGCTGTTTTTT

J: TRBJ2-3
length: 17
D: TRBD2
size: NA
V: TRBV11-2
CDR3: CASSLDRASGNTDTQYF
DNA: TGTGCCAGCAGCTTAGATCGGGCTAGCGGAAACACAGATACGCAGTATTTT

J: TRBJ1-1
length: 14
D: NA
size: NA
V: TRBV6-5
CDR3: CASSYSGGNTEAFF
DNA: TGTGCCAGCAGTTACTCTGGCGGGAACACTGAAGCTTTCTTT

J: TRBJ1-1
length: 14
D: TRBD1
size: NA
V: TRBV10-3
CDR3: CAISDRDRDTEAFF
DNA: TGTGCCATCAGTGACCGGGACAGGGACACTGAAGCTTTCTTT

J: TRBJ2-1
length: 12
D: NA
size: NA
V: TRBV25-1
CDR3: CASSVGANEQFF
DNA: TGTGCCAGCAGTGTTGGGGCCAATGAGCAGTTCTTC

J: TRBJ2-3
length: 16
D: TRBD2
size: NA
V: TRBV6-1
CDR3: CASSELLAGEEDTQYF
DNA: TGTGCCAGCAGTGAGCTACTAGCGGGAGAGGAAGATACGCAGTATTTT

J: TRBJ2-1
length: 12
D: NA
size: once
V: TRBV27
CDR3: CASSPLKGEEFF
DNA: TGTGCCAGCAGTCCATTAAAAGGGGAAGAGTTCTTC

J: TRBJ2-2
length: 15
D: TRBD1
size: NA
V: TRBV6-5
CDR3: CASTRDRSNTGELFF
DNA: TGTGCCAGCACGAGGGACAGGAGCAACACCGGGGAGCTGTTTTTT

J: TRBJ2-7
length: 11
D: NA
size: NA
V: TRBV28
CDR3: CASSANHEQYF
DNA: TGTGCCAGCAGTGCGAACCACGAGCAGTACTTC

J: TRBJ1-4
length: 17
D: NA
size: NA
V: TRBV9
CDR3: CASSVEGVGPLNEKLFF
DNA: TGTGCCAGCAGCGTAGAGGGGGTCGGGCCCCTTAATGAAAAACTGTTTTTT

J: TRBJ2-7
length: 15
D: NA
size: NA
V: TRBV19
CDR3: CASSISPRGSYEQYF
DNA: TGTGCCAGTAGTATAAGCCCTCGGGGATCCTACGAGCAGTACTTC

J: TRBJ1-3
length: 15
D: NA
size: NA
V: TRBV5-4
CDR3: CASSRRGGSGNTIYF
DNA: TGTGCCAGCAGCCGACGTGGGGGCTCTGGAAACACCATATATTTT

J: TRBJ2-5
length: 14
D: NA
size: NA
V: TRBV7-9
CDR3: CASSLLLAWETQYF
DNA: TGTGCCAGCAGCTTATTGTTAGCTTGGGAGACCCAGTACTTC

J: TRBJ2-7
length: 13
D: NA
size: NA
V: TRBV15
CDR3: CATSIDPPYEQYF
DNA: TGTGCCACCAGCATCGACCCTCCCTACGAGCAGTACTTC

J: TRBJ1-1
length: 14
D: NA
size: NA
V: TRBV6-5
CDR3: CASSYFGRGFEAFF
DNA: TGTGCCAGCAGTTACTTCGGACGGGGATTTGAAGCTTTCTTT

J: TRBJ2-1
length: 15
D: TRBD2
size: NA
V: TRBV9
CDR3: CASSSGLAGGNEQFF
DNA: TGTGCCAGCAGCTCGGGGCTAGCGGGAGGCAATGAGCAGTTCTTC

J: TRBJ2-7
length: 15
D: TRBD1
size: NA
V: TRBV7-2
CDR3: CASSRNTGTGYEQYF
DNA: TGTGCCAGCAGCCGTAATACCGGGACAGGCTACGAGCAGTACTTC

J: TRBJ2-3
length: 15
D: NA
size: NA
V: TRBV10-1
CDR3: CASSAVLGNTDTQYF
DNA: TGCGCCAGCAGTGCGGTGCTGGGGAATACAGATACGCAGTATTTT

J: TRBJ1-5
length: 13
D: NA
size: once
V: TRBV11-2
CDR3: CASSLPGLPPQHF
DNA: TGTGCCAGCAGCTTACCTGGCCTGCCTCCCCAGCATTTT

J: TRBJ1-3
length: 16
D: NA
size: NA
V: TRBV2
CDR3: CASSERSSFSGNTIYF
DNA: TGTGCCAGCAGTGAAAGATCTTCCTTCTCTGGAAACACCATATATTTT

J: TRBJ2-3
length: 17
D: TRBD2
size: NA
V: TRBV4-2
CDR3: CASSQDGTSGHTDTQYF
DNA: TGTGCCAGCAGCCAAGATGGGACTAGCGGACACACAGATACGCAGTATTTT

J: TRBJ2-7
length: 16
D: NA
size: once
V: TRBV7-9
CDR3: CASSSRTTLSSYEQYF
DNA: TGTGCCAGCAGCTCGCGGACTACCCTGAGCTCCTACGAGCAGTACTTC

J: TRBJ2-7
length: 11
D: NA
size: NA
V: TRBV27
CDR3: CASGITYEQYF
DNA: TGTGCCAGCGGAATTACCTACGAGCAGTACTTC

J: TRBJ1-2
length: 15
D: NA
size: NA
V: TRBV14
CDR3: CASSQEWEGNYGYTF
DNA: TGTGCCAGCAGCCAAGAATGGGAGGGGAACTATGGCTACACCTTC

J: TRBJ2-7
length: 14
D: TRBD2
size: once
V: TRBV9
CDR3: CASSVASGNYEQYF
DNA: TGTGCCAGCAGCGTTGCTAGCGGTAACTACGAGCAGTACTTC

J: TRBJ2-1
length: 16
D: NA
size: NA
V: TRBV25-1
CDR3: CASSVWTASSYNEQFF
DNA: TGTGCCAGCAGTGTCTGGACGGCTAGCTCCTACAATGAGCAGTTCTTC

J: TRBJ2-1
length: 15
D: NA
size: NA
V: TRBV6-5
CDR3: CASSYSEGFYNEQFF
DNA: TGTGCCAGCAGTTACTCAGAAGGGTTCTACAATGAGCAGTTCTTC

J: TRBJ2-7
length: 14
D: TRBD2
size: NA
V: TRBV27
CDR3: CASSLRLAGYEQYF
DNA: TGTGCCAGCAGTTTACGACTAGCGGGCTACGAGCAGTACTTC

J: TRBJ2-1
length: 15
D: TRBD2
size: NA
V: TRBV4-2
CDR3: CASSQFSGPYNEQFF
DNA: TGTGCCAGCAGCCAATTTAGCGGGCCTTACAATGAGCAGTTCTTC

J: TRBJ2-7
length: 13
D: NA
size: NA
V: TRBV27
CDR3: CASSLSSTVEQYF
DNA: TGTGCCAGCAGTTTATCGTCAACGGTCGAGCAGTACTTC

J: TRBJ2-3
length: 14
D: NA
size: NA
V: TRBV9
CDR3: CASSVMPVADTQYF
DNA: TGTGCCAGCAGCGTAATGCCCGTAGCAGATACGCAGTATTTT

J: TRBJ1-1
length: 14
D: NA
size: NA
V: TRBV19
CDR3: CASSTRQLNTEAFF
DNA: TGTGCCAGTAGTACCAGACAGCTGAACACTGAAGCTTTCTTT

J: TRBJ2-3
length: 16
D: TRBD1
size: NA
V: TRBV10-1
CDR3: CASSEVGDREADTQYF
DNA: TGCGCCAGCAGTGAAGTCGGGGACAGGGAGGCAGATACGCAGTATTTT